Included here is one TCR beta chain sequence, with context. Its antigen is not identified. The PCR employed 60 Vbeta primers together with 13 Jbeta primers. TCRdb's copy holds only in-frame clones and misses some; the assay was immunoSEQ multiplex PCR. This sample has approximately 300,000 clones; 75% to 85% occur once, and the top ten carry around 0.33%. The sample belongs to a study of cytomegalovirus exposure and HLA in healthy donors. Study information: Counted in an early data release were about 85 million unique TCRs from HLA-typed donors. Overall study results and limits: Sequencing likely caused a cluster of highly shared sequence variants. Researchers left out some V segments, among them TRBV6-2 and TRBV6-3, as indistinguishable. An analysis that was carried out later associated 16,000 or so TCR beta sequences with HLA alleles at 0.05 false discovery rate.

The V and J ends lost 8 bases and 7 bases respectively, with 17 bases between them. Looked up from germline, CDR1 is SNHLY and CDR2 is FYNNEI. The length of the CDR3 is 13 residues. Input material: PBMCs. The J gene is TRBJ2-5, the V gene TRBV2; TRBD2 is a possible D gene (5 bases). The receptor was isolated from a girl aged 2-10 years in good health and CMV-seronegative. CDR3 bases: TGTGCCAGCCGGTTAAGCCCGGGATGGACCCAGTACTTC. Residues: CASRLSPGWTQYF.